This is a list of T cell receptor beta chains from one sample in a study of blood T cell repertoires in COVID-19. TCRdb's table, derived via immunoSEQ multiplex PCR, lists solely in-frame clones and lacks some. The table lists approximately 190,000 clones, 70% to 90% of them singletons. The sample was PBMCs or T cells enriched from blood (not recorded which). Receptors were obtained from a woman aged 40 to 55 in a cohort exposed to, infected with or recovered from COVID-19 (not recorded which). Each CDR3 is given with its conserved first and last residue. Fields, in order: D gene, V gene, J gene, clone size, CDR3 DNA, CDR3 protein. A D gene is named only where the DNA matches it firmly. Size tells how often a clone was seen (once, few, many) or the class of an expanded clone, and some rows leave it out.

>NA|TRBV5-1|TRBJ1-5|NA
TGCGCCAGCAGCCCCGGGGGGGAATTAGGCAATCAGCCCCAGCATTTT
CASSPGGELGNQPQHF
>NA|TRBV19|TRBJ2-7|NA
TGTGCCAGTAGTATTCTCGGGGGGCAAAACGAGCAGTACTTC
CASSILGGQNEQYF
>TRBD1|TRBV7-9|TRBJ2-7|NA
TGTGCCAGCAGCTTAGTTGAGGGGGCAGACAGGCAGTACTTC
CASSLVEGADRQYF
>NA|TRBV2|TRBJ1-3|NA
TGTGCCAGCAGTTGGCAGGGCTCTGGAAACACCATATATTTT
CASSWQGSGNTIYF
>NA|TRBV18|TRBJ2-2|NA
TGTGCCAGCTCACCACCGACAGGTTTGAACACCGGGGAGCTGTTTTTT
CASSPPTGLNTGELFF
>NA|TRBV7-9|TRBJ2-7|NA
TGTGCCAGCAGCTTAGATTGGCAGGGTTCGGGCAACGAGCAGTACTTC
CASSLDWQGSGNEQYF
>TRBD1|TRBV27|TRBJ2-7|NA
TGTGCCAGCAGTTTAACGGGGACAGTCTACGAGCAGTACTTC
CASSLTGTVYEQYF
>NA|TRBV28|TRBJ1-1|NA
TGTGCCAGCACCCTTCGGGGATCGAGGCGGAACACTGAAGCTTTCTTT
CASTLRGSRRNTEAFF
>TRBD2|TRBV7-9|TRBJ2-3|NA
TGTGCCAGCAGCTTATTGACTAGCGGACACACAGATACGCAGTATTTT
CASSLLTSGHTDTQYF
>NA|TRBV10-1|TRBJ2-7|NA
TGCGCCAGCAGTGAAGCGGGCTCCTACGAGCAGTACTTC
CASSEAGSYEQYF
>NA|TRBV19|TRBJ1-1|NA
TGTGCCAGTAGTATTGGAGGGTACACTGAAGCTTTCTTT
CASSIGGYTEAFF
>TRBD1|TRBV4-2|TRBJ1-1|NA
TGTGCCAGCAGGGACAGGGTCAGCACTGAAGCTTTCTTT
CASRDRVSTEAFF
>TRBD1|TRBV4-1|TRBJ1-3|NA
TGCGCCAGCAGCCAAGGAATCAGGGGGTCTGGAAACACCATATATTTT
CASSQGIRGSGNTIYF
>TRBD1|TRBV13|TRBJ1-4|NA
TGTGCCAGCAGCTCCAGACAGGGGACTGAAAAACTGTTTTTT
CASSSRQGTEKLFF
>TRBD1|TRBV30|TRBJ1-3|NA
TGTGCCTGGAGTCCGCGACAGGGGTCTGGAAACACCATATATTTT
CAWSPRQGSGNTIYF
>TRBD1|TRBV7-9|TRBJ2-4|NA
TGTGCCAGCAGCTCACCAGGGGGCGCATCCAAAAACATTCAGTACTTC
CASSSPGGASKNIQYF
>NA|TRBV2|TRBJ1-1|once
TGTGCCAGCAGTGAAGCGCACAGGGCCAACACTGAAGCTTTCTTT
CASSEAHRANTEAFF
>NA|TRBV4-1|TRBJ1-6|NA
TGCGCCAGCAGCCAAGATCACGGGGGCGGGGGATCACCCCTCCACTTT
CASSQDHGGGGSPLHF
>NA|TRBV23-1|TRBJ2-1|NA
TGCGCCAGCAGTTACAAACGACAGGCGAGAAATGAGCAGTTCTTC
CASSYKRQARNEQFF
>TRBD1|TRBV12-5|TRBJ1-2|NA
TGTGCTAGTGGTCCGCTTGGGGACAGGGGGAACGGCTACACCTTC
CASGPLGDRGNGYTF
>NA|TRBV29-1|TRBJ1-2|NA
TGCAGCGTTGTGGGGGACATAAACTATGGCTACACCTTC
CSVVGDINYGYTF
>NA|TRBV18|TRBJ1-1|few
TGTGCCAGCTCACCCGCAGTAGGACAGAAGTTGAACACTGAAGCTTTCTTT
CASSPAVGQKLNTEAFF
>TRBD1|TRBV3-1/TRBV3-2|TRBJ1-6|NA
TGTGCCAGCAGCATACAGGGGTATAATTCACCCCTCCACTTT
CASSIQGYNSPLHF
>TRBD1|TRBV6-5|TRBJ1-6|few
TGTGCCAGCAGCATAGGACAGGACTCTTCACCCCTCCACTTT
CASSIGQDSSPLHF
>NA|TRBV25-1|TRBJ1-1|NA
TGTGCCAGCAGTGAATATCTTCCGGGAGGGACTGAAGCTTTCTTT
CASSEYLPGGTEAFF
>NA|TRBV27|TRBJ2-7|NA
TGTGCCAGCAGCTCTGAGACAGGCAACGAGCAGTACTTC
CASSSETGNEQYF
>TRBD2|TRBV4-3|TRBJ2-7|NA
TGCGCCAGCAGCCGAGAGCGGGAGGTAGACTACGAGCAGTACTTC
CASSREREVDYEQYF
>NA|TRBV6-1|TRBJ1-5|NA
TGTGCCAGCAGTGAGGGGGCGCATAGCAATCAGCCCCAGCATTTT
CASSEGAHSNQPQHF
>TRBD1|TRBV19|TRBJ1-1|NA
TGTGCCAGTAGTCTGCGACAGGGATGGACTGAAGCTTTCTTT
CASSLRQGWTEAFF
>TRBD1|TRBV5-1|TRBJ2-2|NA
TGCGCCAGCAGCTTTTCCGGGACAGGGGACACCGGGGAGCTGTTTTTT
CASSFSGTGDTGELFF
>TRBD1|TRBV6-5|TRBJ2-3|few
TGTGCCAGCAGTCACCGGGACAGGGGCACAGATACGCAGTATTTT
CASSHRDRGTDTQYF
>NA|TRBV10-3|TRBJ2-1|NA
TGTGCCATCAGTGAGAGGGGGGGGCGGAATGAGCAGTTCTTC
CAISERGGRNEQFF
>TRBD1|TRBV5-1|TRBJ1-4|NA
TGCGCCAGCAGCTTGGCACAGGGGTGGACTAATGAAAAACTGTTTTTT
CASSLAQGWTNEKLFF
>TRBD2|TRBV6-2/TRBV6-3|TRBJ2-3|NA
TGTGCCAGCAGTTACCTTCTAGCGGTCACAGATACGCAGTATTTT
CASSYLLAVTDTQYF
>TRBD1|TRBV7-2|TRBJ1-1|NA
TGTGCCAGCAGCTTAGCTTTGATCAGGGGGCGGGAGAACACTGAAGCTTTCTTT
CASSLALIRGRENTEAFF
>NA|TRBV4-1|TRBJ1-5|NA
TGCGCCAGCAGCCTAGAACTCGATCAGCCCCAGCATTTT
CASSLELDQPQHF
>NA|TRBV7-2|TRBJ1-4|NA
TGTGCCAGCAGCTTAGCCGTAGCAACTAATGAAAAACTGTTTTTT
CASSLAVATNEKLFF
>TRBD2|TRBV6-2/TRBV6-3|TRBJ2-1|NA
TGTGCCAGCAGTTACCCCTTTCGCGGGAGTCCGAATGAGCAGTTCTTC
CASSYPFRGSPNEQFF
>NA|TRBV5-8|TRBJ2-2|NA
TGTGCCAGCAGCTACTCAGGGACTTCGAACACCGGGGAGCTGTTTTTT
CASSYSGTSNTGELFF
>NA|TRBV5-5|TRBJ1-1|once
TGTGCCAGCAGCTTTTACAGGTCGAACACTGAAGCTTTCTTT
CASSFYRSNTEAFF
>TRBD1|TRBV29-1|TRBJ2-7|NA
TGCAGCGTACTCTCAAGGACAGGGCCCTACGAGCAGTACTTC
CSVLSRTGPYEQYF
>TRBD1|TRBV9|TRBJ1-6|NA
TGTGCCAGCAGCGCCCAGGGACAGGGAAGTAATTCACCCCTCCACTTT
CASSAQGQGSNSPLHF
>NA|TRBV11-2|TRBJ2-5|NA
TGTGCCAGCAGCGGGGGCTATGGCGCCCAAGAGACCCAGTACTTC
CASSGGYGAQETQYF
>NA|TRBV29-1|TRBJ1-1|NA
TGCAGCGTGAAGGCAGGTGTGAACACTGAAGCTTTCTTT
CSVKAGVNTEAFF
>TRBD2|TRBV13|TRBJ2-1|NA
TGTGCCAGCAGCATAGGGACTAGCGGCAATGAGCAGTTCTTC
CASSIGTSGNEQFF
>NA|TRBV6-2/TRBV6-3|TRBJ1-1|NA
TGTGCCAGCAGTTACACCAGGGTGGGCACTGAAGCTTTCTTT
CASSYTRVGTEAFF
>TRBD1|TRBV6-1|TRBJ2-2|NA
TGTGCCAGCAGTGACAGGACAGGGGGGGCCGGGGAGCTGTTTTTT
CASSDRTGGAGELFF
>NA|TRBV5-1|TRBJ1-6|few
TGCGCCAGCAAGCAGGGACTGAACAATTCACCCCTCCACTTT
CASKQGLNNSPLHF
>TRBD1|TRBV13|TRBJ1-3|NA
TGTGCCAGCAGCTTAGCGGGACAGGGGGCGAACACCATATATTTT
CASSLAGQGANTIYF
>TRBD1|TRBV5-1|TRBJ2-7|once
TGCGCCAGCAGCGAGGGGACAGGGGAAGTGTACGAGCAGTACTTC
CASSEGTGEVYEQYF
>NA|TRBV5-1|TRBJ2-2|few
TGCGCCAGCAGCTTGGTGGGGCCGGCCGGGGAGCTGTTTTTT
CASSLVGPAGELFF
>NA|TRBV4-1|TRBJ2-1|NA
TGCGCCAGCAGCCACTCAGCCCCCCCCGCCGGGATTAATGAGCAGTTCTTC
CASSHSAPPAGINEQFF
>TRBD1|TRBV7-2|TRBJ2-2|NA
TGTGCCAGCAGCTTTAGGACAGGCCACACCGGGGAGCTGTTTTTT
CASSFRTGHTGELFF
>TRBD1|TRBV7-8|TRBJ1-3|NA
TGTGCCAGCAGCTTAGAACCGGACAGGATTCTTGGAAACACCATATATTTT
CASSLEPDRILGNTIYF
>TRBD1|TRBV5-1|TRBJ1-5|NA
TGCGCCAGCAGCACCAACCCCCGGGACAGGGATCAGGGGCCCCAGCATTTT
CASSTNPRDRDQGPQHF
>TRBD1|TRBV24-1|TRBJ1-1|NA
TGTGCCACCAGTGATGAGACAGGGGGCGAAACTGAAGCTTTCTTT
CATSDETGGETEAFF
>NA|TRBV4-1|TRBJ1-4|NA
TGCGCCAGCAGCCATCCAGGGAGGGGTGAAAAACTGTTTTTT
CASSHPGRGEKLFF
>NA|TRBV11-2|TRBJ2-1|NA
TGTGCCAGCAGCTTAGCCAGCGGCTCCTACAATGAGCAGTTCTTC
CASSLASGSYNEQFF
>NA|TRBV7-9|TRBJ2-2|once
TGTGCCAGCAGCCCTCCCGCAGCGGGCAACACCGGGGAGCTGTTTTTT
CASSPPAAGNTGELFF